Listed below are T cell receptor beta chains from one sample, sequenced in a study of cytomegalovirus exposure and HLA in healthy donors. Clones were sequenced by immunoSEQ multiplex PCR, and TCRdb holds only the in-frame ones, with some missing. Of fewer than 200,000 clones in the sample, under 85% were seen once. The source material was PBMCs. The receptors originated from a middle-aged man in good health and CMV-seronegative. Both conserved end residues are part of each CDR3. A D gene is named only where the DNA matches it firmly. A clone size is listed for some rows: how often the clone was seen (once, few, many), or a class if it is expanded.

clone size: -
J gene: TRBJ1-1
V gene: TRBV7-9
D gene: -
CDR3 DNA: TGTTCCAGCAGCACCGACATATACAAGAACACTGAAGCTTTCTTT
CDR3 protein: CSSSTDIYKNTEAFF

clone size: -
J gene: TRBJ2-5
V gene: TRBV5-8
D gene: TRBD1
CDR3 DNA: TGTGCCAGCAGCTGGGGACAGGGCCACCAAGAGACCCAGTACTTC
CDR3 protein: CASSWGQGHQETQYF

clone size: -
J gene: TRBJ2-2
V gene: TRBV9
D gene: -
CDR3 DNA: TGTGCCAGCAGCGTAGTGAACAGGGGGGGCACCGGGGAGCTGTTTTTT
CDR3 protein: CASSVVNRGGTGELFF

clone size: -
J gene: TRBJ2-2
V gene: TRBV7-3
D gene: TRBD1
CDR3 DNA: TGTGCCAGCAGCTCCCGGGACAGAGGAGCGAACACCGGGGAGCTGTTTTTT
CDR3 protein: CASSSRDRGANTGELFF

clone size: few
J gene: TRBJ1-1
V gene: TRBV5-1
D gene: TRBD1
CDR3 DNA: TGCGCCAGCAGCCCGGGTACAGGGGGACTAACGGCTTTCTTT
CDR3 protein: CASSPGTGGLTAFF

clone size: -
J gene: TRBJ2-3
V gene: TRBV13
D gene: TRBD2
CDR3 DNA: TGTGCCAGCACCAGGACTAGCGGGGCCTATAGCACAGATACGCAGTATTTT
CDR3 protein: CASTRTSGAYSTDTQYF

clone size: once
J gene: TRBJ1-5
V gene: TRBV6-1
D gene: -
CDR3 DNA: TGTGCCAGCAGTGCGTTTCAGGGTAATAGCAATCAGCCCCAGCATTTT
CDR3 protein: CASSAFQGNSNQPQHF

clone size: once
J gene: TRBJ2-5
V gene: TRBV6-1
D gene: TRBD1
CDR3 DNA: TGTGCCAGCACCCAAGACAGGGGGCGAGAAGAGACCCAGTACTTC
CDR3 protein: CASTQDRGREETQYF

clone size: -
J gene: TRBJ2-1
V gene: TRBV7-3
D gene: -
CDR3 DNA: TGTGCCAGCAGCTTCGGGGGAGAAGCCTACAATGAGCAGTTCTTC
CDR3 protein: CASSFGGEAYNEQFF

clone size: -
J gene: TRBJ1-1
V gene: TRBV19
D gene: TRBD1
CDR3 DNA: TGTGCCAGTAGTACCGGACAGGGCACTGAAGCTTTCTTT
CDR3 protein: CASSTGQGTEAFF

clone size: -
J gene: TRBJ1-1
V gene: TRBV6-5
D gene: -
CDR3 DNA: TGTGCCAGCAGTTACGTTAGATCAACGGGGAACACTGAAGCTTTCTTT
CDR3 protein: CASSYVRSTGNTEAFF

clone size: -
J gene: TRBJ2-2
V gene: TRBV5-1
D gene: -
CDR3 DNA: TGCGCCAGCACCGGGACTTCTGGCGCCGGGGAGCTGTTTTTT
CDR3 protein: CASTGTSGAGELFF

clone size: -
J gene: TRBJ1-4
V gene: TRBV5-1
D gene: TRBD1
CDR3 DNA: TGCGCCAGCAGCTTGGATACAGGGGCGGGAGAAAAACTGTTTTTT
CDR3 protein: CASSLDTGAGEKLFF

clone size: once
J gene: TRBJ2-7
V gene: TRBV7-2
D gene: -
CDR3 DNA: TGTGCCAGCAGCTTATCCCAGGGTTATCCCTACGAGCAGTACTTC
CDR3 protein: CASSLSQGYPYEQYF

clone size: -
J gene: TRBJ2-3
V gene: TRBV19
D gene: -
CDR3 DNA: TGTGCCAGTAGCATAAGGGGGGATACGCAGTATTTT
CDR3 protein: CASSIRGDTQYF

clone size: -
J gene: TRBJ1-5
V gene: TRBV27
D gene: -
CDR3 DNA: TGTGCCAGCAGTTTAACTCCAGGGGGCAATCAGCCCCAGCATTTT
CDR3 protein: CASSLTPGGNQPQHF